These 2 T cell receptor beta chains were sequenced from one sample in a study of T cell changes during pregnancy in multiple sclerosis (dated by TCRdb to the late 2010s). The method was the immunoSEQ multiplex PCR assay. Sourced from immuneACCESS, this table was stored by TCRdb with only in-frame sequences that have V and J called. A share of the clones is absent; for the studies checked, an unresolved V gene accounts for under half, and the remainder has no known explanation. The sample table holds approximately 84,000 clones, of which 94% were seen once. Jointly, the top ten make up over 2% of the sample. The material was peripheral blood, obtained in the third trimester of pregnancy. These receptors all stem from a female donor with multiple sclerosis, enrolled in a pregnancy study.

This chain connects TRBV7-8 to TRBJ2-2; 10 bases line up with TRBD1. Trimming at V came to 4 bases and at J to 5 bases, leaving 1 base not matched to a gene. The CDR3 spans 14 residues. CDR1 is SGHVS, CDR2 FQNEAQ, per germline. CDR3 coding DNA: TGTGCCAGCAGCTCGGGACAGGGGACCGGGGAGCTGTTTTTT. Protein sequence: CASSSGQGTGELFF.

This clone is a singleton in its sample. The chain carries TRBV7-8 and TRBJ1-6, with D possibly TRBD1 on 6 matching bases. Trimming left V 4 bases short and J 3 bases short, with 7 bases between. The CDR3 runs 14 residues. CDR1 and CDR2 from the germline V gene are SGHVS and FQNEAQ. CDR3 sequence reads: CASSSGVYNSPLHF. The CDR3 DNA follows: TGTGCCAGCAGCTCAGGGGTCTATAATTCACCCCTCCACTTT.